Following are 7 T cell receptor beta chains from one sample sequenced in a study of somatic mutations in cytotoxic T cells in rheumatoid arthritis. Data came from immunoSEQ multiplex PCR; TCRdb stores just in-frame clones and leaves some out. There are approximately 20,000 clones in the sample; about 80% occur only once, and roughly a tenth lies in the top ten. The sample comprised CD8+ T cells sorted from blood. These receptors were collected from a woman in her forties or fifties in good health.

The chain employs TRBV7-9 and TRBJ2-5; 7 bases align to TRBD1. The CDR3 extends over 13 amino acids. The V and J ends lost 5 bases and 11 bases, in that order; junction bases with no gene match: 11. Looked up from germline, CDR1 is SEHNR and CDR2 is FQNEAQ (reference sequence). CDR3 nucleotides: TGTGCCAGCAGCCAACAGGGGATGGTGGAGCAGTACTTC. This encodes CASSQQGMVEQYF.

The V and J genes are TRBV7-8 and TRBJ1-2; D remains ambiguous. V was shortened by 1 base and J by 2 bases, with 8 bases between the two germline ends. Germline CDR1 is SGHVS and CDR2 is FQNEAQ. This CDR3 has 14 residues. CDR3 protein: CASSLGGGNYGYTF. For the CDR3, the DNA is TGTGCCAGCAGCTTAGGTGGAGGGAACTATGGCTACACCTTC. The whole variable domain, filled in from reference TRBV7-8 and TRBJ1-2, reads GAGVSQSPRYKVAKRGQDVALRCDPISGHVSLFWYQQALGQGPEFLTYFQNEAQLDKSGLPSDRFFAERPEGSVSTLKIQRTQQEDSAVYLCASSLGGGNYGYTFGSGTRLTVV.

The CDR3, as DNA: TGTGCCAGCAGCCCCCAGGCCTTGGAGCTCTATGGCTACACCTTC. The encoded protein is CASSPQALELYGYTF. The V gene is TRBV7-9, the J gene TRBJ1-2; the D is unclear. The CDR3 contains 15 residues. The germline V and J ends were trimmed by 5 bases and 4 bases, with 17 bases remaining between them. Germline lookup yields CDR1 SEHNR and CDR2 FQNEAQ (reference sequence).

The chain links TRBV11-2 to TRBJ2-1; D remains ambiguous. The CDR3 length is 16 residues. Germline CDR1 reads SGHAT; CDR2 reads FQNNGV. V dropped 0 bases and J dropped 0 bases, with 9 bases sitting between them. The CDR3 loop is CASSLEGTGSYNEQFF. CDR3 in DNA: TGTGCCAGCAGCTTAGAAGGAACTGGCTCCTACAATGAGCAGTTCTTC.

The rearrangement uses TRBV25-1 and TRBJ1-4; D perhaps matches TRBD1 (6 bases). The germline V gene has CDR1 MGHDK and CDR2 SYGVNS. The V end lost 4 bases, the J end lost 4 bases, and 10 bases lay between the germline ends. The CDR3 runs 14 residues. CDR3 nucleotides: TGTGCCAGCAGTGGGACAGCGAATAATGAAAAACTGTTTTTT. Amino acids: CASSGTANNEKLFF.

This rearrangement joins TRBV28 to TRBJ2-7; no firm D call. V was shortened by 1 base and J by 3 bases, with 4 bases between the two germline ends. This CDR3 contains 12 residues. Germline V gives CDR1 MDHEN, CDR2 SYDVKM. The CDR3 is CASSLSNYEQYF. CDR3 sequence (DNA): TGTGCCAGCAGTTTATCGAACTACGAGCAGTACTTC.

Turning to this clone: This CDR3 fails to terminate in the conserved phenylalanine or tryptophan, so it likely reflects a read error. Because the CDR3's place on the DNA is in doubt, the DNA is left out and the CDR3 is given as listed by TCRdb. The rearrangement joins TRBV27 to TRBJ2-7; TRBD2, as called in the table, went unchecked against the DNA. The germline V gene has CDR1 MNHEY and CDR2 SMNVEV (reference sequence). The CDR3 has 13 residues if both end residues are counted. CDR3 sequence: CASSFSKGGTLFL.